This record looks at one T cell receptor (beta chain) sequence and its context. What it recognizes is unknown. Lacking the conserved final phenylalanine or tryptophan, this CDR3 likely reflects a read error. This sample is part of a study of tumor and adjacent non-tumor tissue in lung cancer. The study, taken as a whole, reports: Normal lung showed higher cumulative top 100 clone frequency than tumor. Higher tumor TCR diversity was associated with shorter survival. Significantly higher TCR diversity was found in tumor than normal lung.

No cell sorting was done before RNA was extracted from the tissue. This non-tumor lung sample came from over 3 cm beyond the tumor edge. A modified ARM-PCR protocol with three rounds of nested PCR amplified TCRbeta. TCRdb reanalysed the multiplex PCR reads using MiXCR and keeps one entry per CDR3 protein. The data contain some 100,000 distinct CDR3 sequences, 62% of them singletons. Germline V lookup: CDR1 SGHAT, CDR2 FQNNGV. Trimming shortened V by 1 base and J by 11 bases, and 20 bases separated the two germline ends. This CDR3 spans 15 amino acids. The rearrangement links TRBV11-2 to TRBJ2-5; TRBD2 might be the D (5 bases). The receptor's source is a man aged 60 to 75 with non-small cell lung cancer. Sequenced input: distant non-tumor lung tissue. CDR3 sequence: CASSLVPPGGDTQYL. Written as DNA, the CDR3 is TGTGCCAGCAGCTTAGTCCCCCCAGGAGGAGACACACAGTACCTC.